A single sample gave rise to the 2 T cell receptor beta chains below, sequenced in a study of a mutant IDH1 vaccine in newly diagnosed glioma. Time point in this sample: week 5, during vaccination. With topical imiquimod, each dose of the vaccine consisted of 300 ug of mutant IDH1 20-mer peptide. These TCRs' antigens remain unknown. Profiling relied on immunoSEQ multiplex PCR, and the TCRdb table lists in-frame clones only, not all of them. This sample yields approximately 51,000 clones, of which around 78% are seen a single time; 1.8% belongs to the top ten. The input for sequencing was PBMCs, taken from a glioma patient whose treatment included an IDH1 peptide vaccine. These receptors all come from a woman aged 40 to 50 with glioma.

This clone was detected a few times. J is TRBJ1-5 and V is TRBV4-2; D remains unclear. V lost 0 bases to trimming and J lost 4 bases, with 10 bases between them. Germline V lookup: CDR1 LGHNA, CDR2 YNFKEQ. This CDR3 spans 15 amino acids. CDR3 coding DNA: TGTGCCAGCAGCCAAGAACTTCGGGGTAATCAGCCCCAGCATTTT. Protein sequence: CASSQELRGNQPQHF.

The rearrangement uses TRBV29-1 and TRBJ1-2; TRBD1 is a possible D gene (5 bases). In germline, CDR1 is SQVTM, CDR2 ANQGSEA. V lost 4 bases and J 8 bases, leaving 14 bases between the germline ends. CDR3 length: 12 amino acids. CDR3 bases: TGCAGCGTTGTCTGGGGGGTTTGGGGCTACACCTTC. Its protein is CSVVWGVWGYTF.